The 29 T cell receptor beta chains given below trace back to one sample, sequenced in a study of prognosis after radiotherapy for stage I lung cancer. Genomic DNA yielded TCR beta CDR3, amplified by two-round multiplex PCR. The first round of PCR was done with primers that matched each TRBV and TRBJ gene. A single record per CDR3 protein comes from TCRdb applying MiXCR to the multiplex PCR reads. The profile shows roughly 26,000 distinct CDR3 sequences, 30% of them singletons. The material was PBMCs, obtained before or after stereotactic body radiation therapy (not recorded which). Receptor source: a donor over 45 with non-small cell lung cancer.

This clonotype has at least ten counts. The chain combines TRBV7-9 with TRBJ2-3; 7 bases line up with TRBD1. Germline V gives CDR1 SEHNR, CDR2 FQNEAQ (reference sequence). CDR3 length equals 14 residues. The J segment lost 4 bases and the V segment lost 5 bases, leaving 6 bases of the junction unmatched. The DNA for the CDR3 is TGTGCCAGCAGCGCTCGACAGGGAGCAGATACGCAGTATTTT. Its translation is CASSARQGADTQYF. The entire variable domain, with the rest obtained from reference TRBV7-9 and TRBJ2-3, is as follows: DTGVSQNPRHKITKRGQNVTFRCDPISEHNRLYWYRQTLGQGPEFLTYFQNEAQLEKSRLLSDRFSAERPKGSFSTLEIQRTEQGDSAMYLCASSARQGADTQYFGPGTRLTVL.

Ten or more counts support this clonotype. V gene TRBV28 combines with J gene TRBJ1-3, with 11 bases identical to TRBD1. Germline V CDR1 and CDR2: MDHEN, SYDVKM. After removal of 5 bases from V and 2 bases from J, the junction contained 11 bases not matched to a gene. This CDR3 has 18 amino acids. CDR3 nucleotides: TGTGCCAGCAGTCCTACGGGGCCGGGACAGGGGGCTGGAAACACCATATATTTT. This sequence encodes CASSPTGPGQGAGNTIYF.

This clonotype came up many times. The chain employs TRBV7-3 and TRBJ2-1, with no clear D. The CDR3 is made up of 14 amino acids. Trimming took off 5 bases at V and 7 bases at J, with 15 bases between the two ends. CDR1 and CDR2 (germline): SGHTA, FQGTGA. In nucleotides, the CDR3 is TGTGCCAGCAGCCTGATTTCGAACGGGAATGAGCAGTTCTTC. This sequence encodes CASSLISNGNEQFF.

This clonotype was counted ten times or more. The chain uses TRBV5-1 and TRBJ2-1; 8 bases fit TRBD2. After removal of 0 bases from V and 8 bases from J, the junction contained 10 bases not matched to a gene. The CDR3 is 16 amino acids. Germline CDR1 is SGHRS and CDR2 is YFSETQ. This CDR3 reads CASSLDGRGAFDEQFF. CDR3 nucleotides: TGCGCCAGCAGCTTGGATGGGCGGGGGGCTTTCGATGAGCAGTTCTTC. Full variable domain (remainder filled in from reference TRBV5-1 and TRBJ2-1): KAGVTQTPRYLIKTRGQQVTLSCSPISGHRSVSWYQQTPGQGLQFLFEYFSETQRNKGNFPGRFSGRQFSNSRSEMNVSTLELGDSALYLCASSLDGRGAFDEQFFGPGTRLTVL.

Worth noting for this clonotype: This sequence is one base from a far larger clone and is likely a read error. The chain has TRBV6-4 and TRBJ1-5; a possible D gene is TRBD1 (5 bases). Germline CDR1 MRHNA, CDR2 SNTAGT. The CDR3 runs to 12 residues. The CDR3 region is CTSSSRGQPQHF. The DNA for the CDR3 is TGTACCAGCAGTTCAAGGGGCCAGCCCCAGCATTTT.

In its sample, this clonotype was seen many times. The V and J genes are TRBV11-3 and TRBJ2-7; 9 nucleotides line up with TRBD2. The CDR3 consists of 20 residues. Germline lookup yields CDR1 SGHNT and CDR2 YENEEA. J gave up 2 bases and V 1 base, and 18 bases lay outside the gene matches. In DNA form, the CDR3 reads TGTGCCAGCAGCTTAGGAGGTCTCGAAGGCCCTATAGCGGGAGCCTACGAGCAGTACTTC. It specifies CASSLGGLEGPIAGAYEQYF.

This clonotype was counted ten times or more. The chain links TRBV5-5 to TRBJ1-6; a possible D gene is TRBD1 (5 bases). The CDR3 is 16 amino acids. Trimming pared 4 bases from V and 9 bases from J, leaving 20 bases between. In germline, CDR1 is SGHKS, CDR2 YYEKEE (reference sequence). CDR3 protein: CASSGPGRGLGSPLHF. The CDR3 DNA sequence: TGTGCCAGCAGCGGTCCAGGGAGGGGACTGGGTTCACCCCTCCACTTT.

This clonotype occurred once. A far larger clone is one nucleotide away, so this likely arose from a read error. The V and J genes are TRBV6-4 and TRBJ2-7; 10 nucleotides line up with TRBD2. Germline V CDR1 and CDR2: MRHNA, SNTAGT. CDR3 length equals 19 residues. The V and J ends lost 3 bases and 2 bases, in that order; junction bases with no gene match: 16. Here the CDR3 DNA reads TGTGCCAGCAGTGAAGCGGTAATCGGGACTAGCGTGAGGGCCTACGAGCAGTACTTC. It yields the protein CASSEAVIGTSVRAYEQYF.

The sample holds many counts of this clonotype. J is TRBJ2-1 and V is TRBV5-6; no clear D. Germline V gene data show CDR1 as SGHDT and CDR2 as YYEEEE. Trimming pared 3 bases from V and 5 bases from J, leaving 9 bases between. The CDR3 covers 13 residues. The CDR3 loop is CASSSRWDNEQFF. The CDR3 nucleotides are TGTGCCAGCAGCTCAAGATGGGACAATGAGCAGTTCTTC.

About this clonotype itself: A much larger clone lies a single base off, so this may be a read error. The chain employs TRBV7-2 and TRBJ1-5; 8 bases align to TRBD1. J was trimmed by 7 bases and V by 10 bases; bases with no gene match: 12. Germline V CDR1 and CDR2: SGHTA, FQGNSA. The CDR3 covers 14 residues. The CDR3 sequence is CANSTRGQVQPQHF. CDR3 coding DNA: TGTGCCAACAGTACCAGGGGGCAAGTGCAGCCCCAGCATTTT.

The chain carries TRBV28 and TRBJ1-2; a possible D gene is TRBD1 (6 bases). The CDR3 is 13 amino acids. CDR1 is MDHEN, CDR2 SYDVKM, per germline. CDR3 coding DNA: TGTGTCTGGGGCGGAACAGGGCTCTATGGCTACACCTTC. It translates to CVWGGTGLYGYTF.

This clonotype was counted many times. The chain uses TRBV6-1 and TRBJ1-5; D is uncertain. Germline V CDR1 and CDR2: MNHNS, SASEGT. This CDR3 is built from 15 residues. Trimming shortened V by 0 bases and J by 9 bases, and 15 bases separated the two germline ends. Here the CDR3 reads CASSEALDVGWPQHF. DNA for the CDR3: TGTGCCAGCAGTGAAGCGTTGGACGTGGGCTGGCCCCAGCATTTT.

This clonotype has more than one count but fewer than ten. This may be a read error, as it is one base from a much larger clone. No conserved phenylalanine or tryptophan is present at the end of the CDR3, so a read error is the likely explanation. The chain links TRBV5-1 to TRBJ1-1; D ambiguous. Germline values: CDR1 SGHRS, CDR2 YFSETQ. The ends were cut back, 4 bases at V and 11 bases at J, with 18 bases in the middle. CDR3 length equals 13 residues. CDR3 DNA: TGCGCCAGCAGCCGGACTCCTACCCCCGGGGCTTTCTCT. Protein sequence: CASSRTPTPGAFS.

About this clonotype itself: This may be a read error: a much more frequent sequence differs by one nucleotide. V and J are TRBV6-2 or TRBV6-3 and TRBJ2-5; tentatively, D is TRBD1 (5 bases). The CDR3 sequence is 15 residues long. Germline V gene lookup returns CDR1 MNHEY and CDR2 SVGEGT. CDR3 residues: CASSYLAGRQGTQYF. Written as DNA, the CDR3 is TGTGCCAGCAGTTACTTGGCAGGGCGGCAAGGGACCCAGTACTTC.

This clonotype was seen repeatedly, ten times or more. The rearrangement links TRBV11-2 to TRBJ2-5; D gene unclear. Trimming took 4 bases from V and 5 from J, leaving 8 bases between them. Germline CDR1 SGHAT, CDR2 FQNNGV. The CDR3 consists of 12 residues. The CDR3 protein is CASSSLSETQYF. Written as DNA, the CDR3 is TGTGCCAGCAGCTCCCTCTCGGAGACCCAGTACTTC.

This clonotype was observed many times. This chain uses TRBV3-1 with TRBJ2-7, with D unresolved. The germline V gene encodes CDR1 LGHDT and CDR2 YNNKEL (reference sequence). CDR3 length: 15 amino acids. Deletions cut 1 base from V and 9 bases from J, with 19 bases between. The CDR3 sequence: CASSQGFSGPQGQYF. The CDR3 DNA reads TGTGCCAGCAGCCAAGGTTTTTCAGGACCCCAAGGGCAGTACTTC.

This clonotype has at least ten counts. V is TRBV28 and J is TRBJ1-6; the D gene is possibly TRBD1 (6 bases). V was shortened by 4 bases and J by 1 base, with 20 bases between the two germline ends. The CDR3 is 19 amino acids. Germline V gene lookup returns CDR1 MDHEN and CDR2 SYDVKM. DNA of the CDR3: TGTGCCAGCAGTTCAACGTCGTCAGGGGAGATATCCTATAATTCACCCCTCCACTTT. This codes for CASSSTSSGEISYNSPLHF.

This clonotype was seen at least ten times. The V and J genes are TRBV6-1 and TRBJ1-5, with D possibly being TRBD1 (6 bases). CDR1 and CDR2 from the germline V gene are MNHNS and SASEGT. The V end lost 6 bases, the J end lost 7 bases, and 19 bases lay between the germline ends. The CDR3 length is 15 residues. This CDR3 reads CASRSLQGIEQPQHF. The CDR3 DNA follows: TGTGCCAGCAGGTCGCTTCAGGGGATTGAGCAGCCCCAGCATTTT.

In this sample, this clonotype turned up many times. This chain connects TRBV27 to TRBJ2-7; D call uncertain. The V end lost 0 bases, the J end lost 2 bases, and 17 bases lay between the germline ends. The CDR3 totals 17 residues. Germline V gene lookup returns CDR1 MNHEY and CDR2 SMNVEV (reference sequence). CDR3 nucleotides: TGTGCCAGCAGTTTATCTGGCATTGGGCAGGTTGCCTACGAGCAGTACTTC. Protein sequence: CASSLSGIGQVAYEQYF.

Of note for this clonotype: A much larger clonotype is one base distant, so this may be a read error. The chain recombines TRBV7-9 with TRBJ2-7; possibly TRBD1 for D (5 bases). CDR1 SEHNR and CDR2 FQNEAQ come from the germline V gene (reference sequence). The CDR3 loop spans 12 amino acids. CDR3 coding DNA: TGTGCTAGCAGCTGGGGCCCCCTGGGGCAGTACTTC. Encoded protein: CASSWGPLGQYF. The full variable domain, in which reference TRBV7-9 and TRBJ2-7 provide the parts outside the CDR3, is DTGVSQNPRHKITKRGQNVTFRCDPISEHNRLYWYRQTLGQGPEFLTYFQNEAQLEKSRLLSDRFSAERPKGSFSTLEIQRTEQGDSAMYLCASSWGPLGQYFGPGTRLTVT.

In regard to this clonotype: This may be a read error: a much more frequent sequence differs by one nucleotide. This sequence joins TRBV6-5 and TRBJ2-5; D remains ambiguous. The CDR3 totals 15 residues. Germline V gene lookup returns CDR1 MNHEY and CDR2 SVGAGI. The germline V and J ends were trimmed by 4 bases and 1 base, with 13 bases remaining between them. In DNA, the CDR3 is TGTGCCAGCAGTTCCCCCGGGCTCTGCCAAGAGACCCAGTACTTC. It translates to CASSSPGLCQETQYF.

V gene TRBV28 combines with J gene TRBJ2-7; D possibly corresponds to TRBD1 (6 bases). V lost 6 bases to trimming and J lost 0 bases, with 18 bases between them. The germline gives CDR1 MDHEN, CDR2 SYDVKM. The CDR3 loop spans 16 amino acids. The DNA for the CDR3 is TGTGCCAGCAGATCCGGACAGCCCAGGAGCTCCTACGAGCAGTACTTC. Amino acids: CASRSGQPRSSYEQYF.

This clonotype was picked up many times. DNA of the CDR3: TGTGCCAGCTCACCACCGGACGCATATGGCTACACCTTC. Translation gives CASSPPDAYGYTF. The V call is TRBV18, the J call TRBJ1-2; D is unresolved. V lost 0 bases, J lost 5 bases, and 7 bases lay in between. The CDR3 extends over 13 amino acids. Germline V gene lookup returns CDR1 KGHSH and CDR2 LQKENI.

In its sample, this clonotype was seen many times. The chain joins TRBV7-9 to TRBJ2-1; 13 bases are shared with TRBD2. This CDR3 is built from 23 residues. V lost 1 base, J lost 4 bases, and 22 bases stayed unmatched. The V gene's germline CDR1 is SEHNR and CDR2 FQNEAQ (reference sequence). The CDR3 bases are TGTGCCAGCAGCTTAGGACATACCTTGGGGACTAGCGGGACAAGTGGTTTTTACAATGAGCAGTTCTTC. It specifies CASSLGHTLGTSGTSGFYNEQFF.

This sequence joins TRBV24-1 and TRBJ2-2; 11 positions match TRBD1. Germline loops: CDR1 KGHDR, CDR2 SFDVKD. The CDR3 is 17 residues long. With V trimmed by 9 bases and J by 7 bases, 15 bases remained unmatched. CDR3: CATSGGGQGVVHGELFF. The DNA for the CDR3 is TGTGCCACCTCTGGAGGGGGACAGGGGGTGGTGCACGGGGAGCTGTTTTTT.

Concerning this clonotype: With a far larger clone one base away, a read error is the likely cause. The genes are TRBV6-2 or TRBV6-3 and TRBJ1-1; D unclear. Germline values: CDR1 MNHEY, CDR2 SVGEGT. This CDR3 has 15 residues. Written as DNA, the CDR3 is TGTGCCAGCAGTGAAACAGATGGAATGAAAACTGAAGCTTTCTTT. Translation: CASSETDGMKTEAFF.

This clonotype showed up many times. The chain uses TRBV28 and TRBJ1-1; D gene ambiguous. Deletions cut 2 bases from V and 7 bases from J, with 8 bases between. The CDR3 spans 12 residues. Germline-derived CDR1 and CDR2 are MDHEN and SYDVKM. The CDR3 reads CASSLRRFEAFF. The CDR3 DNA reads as TGTGCCAGCAGTTTACGTCGTTTTGAAGCTTTCTTT.

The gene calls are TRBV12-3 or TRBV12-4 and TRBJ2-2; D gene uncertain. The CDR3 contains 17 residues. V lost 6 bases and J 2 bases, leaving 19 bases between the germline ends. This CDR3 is CASSLLEDPPNTGELFF. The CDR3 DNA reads TGTGCCAGCAGCCTACTTGAAGACCCGCCAAACACCGGGGAGCTGTTTTTT.

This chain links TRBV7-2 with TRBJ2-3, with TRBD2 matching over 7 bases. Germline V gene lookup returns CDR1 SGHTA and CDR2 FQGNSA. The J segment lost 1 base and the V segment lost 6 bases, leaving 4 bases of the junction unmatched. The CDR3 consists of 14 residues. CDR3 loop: CASSITSGTDTQYF. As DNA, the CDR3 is TGTGCCAGCAGTATTACTAGCGGCACAGATACGCAGTATTTT.